This TCR beta chain appears in the sequencing data of a study of T-cell memory formation after mild COVID-19. Study information: Clusters were largely donor specific. Findings of the study overall: Shrinking CD4+ clones were chiefly CM and EM; CD8+ ones were chiefly EMRA. Some SARS-CoV-2-responding clones were already detected in memory before infection.

In TCRdb, the 5' RACE reads were re-called with MiXCR into one record per CDR3 protein. The sample holds 200,000 or so distinct CDR3 sequences, 16% seen once. Germline assignment: CDR1 KGHSH and CDR2 LQKENI. The CDR3 length is 16 residues. Trimming removed 1 base from V and 0 bases from J, with 12 bases in between. A remark on this clonotype: What it recognizes is unknown.

This sequence originates from an adult woman who had mild COVID-19 (a few samples of this study predate the infection). Cell type and time point are not known. This chain connects TRBV18 to TRBJ1-1; D gene ambiguous. What was sequenced was PBMCs or a T cell subset sorted from them (not recorded which). CDR3 nucleotides: TGTGCCAGCTCACCACGTAACAGCCCTATGAACACTGAAGCTTTCTTT. Amino acid sequence: CASSPRNSPMNTEAFF.